This T cell receptor (beta chain) was profiled in a study of T-cell reconstitution after alpha-beta-depleted transplantation in children (TCRdb year 2016). A note on the overall study: Using TCR repertoire profiling, the study followed T-cell immune reconstitution in a quantitative way in children after TCRalphabeta/CD19-depleted allogeneic hematopoietic cell transplantation.

Preparation of the library involved PCR. Sequencing used an Illumina HiSeq 2500. To normalize quantification of the TCRbeta repertoire, the TCR libraries were built with molecular barcoding that relied on unique molecular identifiers. TCRdb reworked the public reads: Q25 trimming with fastp, MiXCR clone assembly, productive beta chains retained. Each entry merges the rows of one CDR3 protein and shows their most common DNA and genes. The sample records over 80,000 distinct CDR3 sequences, around 22% of which are singletons. The ten largest account for about 22% of the sample. This clonotype was detected a few times. Which antigen it targets is not known. Qualities for individual bases were not recorded, and no much larger clone is one base off. Relative to germline, V is 2 bases shorter and J is 4 bases shorter, with 8 bases between their ends. The CDR3 covers 13 residues, taking in both the cysteine and the phenylalanine. Only the CDR3 region is kept as DNA, spanning 39 bases read in frame from base 1. Per the germline V gene, LGHNA is the CDR1 and YNFKEQ is the CDR2.

The label giving this sample's treatment or condition can be read as: allogeneic hematopoietic cell transplantation with graft depleted of TCRalphabeta T cells and CD19 B cells. The transplant recipients were children given TCRalphabeta/CD19-depleted allogeneic hematopoietic cell grafts. Results the study describes overall, beyond this receptor: Hyperexpanded clone frequencies declined over subsequent months; after one year, T-cell counts and TCRbeta diversity were mostly attributed to newly produced T cells. The high TCRbeta diversity at day 60 in some patients was ascribed to recipient T cells and intrathymic progenitors that had survived conditioning. Apparently early alphabetaT-cell count recovery about two months after transplant reportedly relied on only several hundred rapidly expanded clones derived from non-depleted graft cells.

The sequence was obtained from a boy between 2 and 10 years old with acute lymphoblastic leukemia, due to receive a stem cell transplant. Specimen: PBMCs, collected before TCRalphabeta/CD19-depleted stem cell transplant. The rearranged chain carries TRBV4-2 and TRBJ1-1, with a weak D call of TRBD1 (6 bases match). The CDR3 is CASSQRQATEAFF. The base sequence is TGTGCCAGCAGCCAACGACAGGCCACTGAAGCTTTCTTT.